These 28 T cell receptor beta chains share one sample of origin, sequenced in a study of cytomegalovirus exposure and HLA in healthy donors. Generated by immunoSEQ multiplex PCR, the TCRdb table keeps only in-frame clones and is missing some. The sample consists of approximately 76,000 clones, less than 95% of them appearing once. Specimen: PBMCs. The origin of the receptors is a woman aged 18-29 years in good health and CMV-seropositive.

V usage is TRBV5-8 and J usage is TRBJ1-5; D not resolved. CDR1 is SGHTS, CDR2 YDEGEE, per germline. Trimming removed 1 base at V and 7 bases at J, with 9 bases between. The CDR3 has 13 residues. The CDR3 nucleotides read TGTGCCAGCAGCTTGAGAGGGAAGCAGCCCCAGCATTTT. Protein product: CASSLRGKQPQHF. Filled out from reference TRBV5-8 and TRBJ1-5, the complete variable domain reads EAGVTQSPTHLIKTRGQQATLRCSPISGHTSVYWYQQALGLGLQFLLWYDEGEERNRGNFPPRFSGRQFPNYSSELNVNALELEDSALYLCASSLRGKQPQHFGDGTRLSIL.

J is TRBJ2-5 and V is TRBV28; TRBD2 agrees at 15 bases. The germline V gene has CDR1 MDHEN and CDR2 SYDVKM. The CDR3 is 18 amino acids. V was pared by 4 bases and J by 1 base, with 7 bases of the junction left unmatched. CDR3 DNA sequence: TGTGCCAGCAGTTCAGGGACTAGCGGGAGGCGGGCCCAAGAGACCCAGTACTTC. The encoded protein is CASSSGTSGRRAQETQYF.

CDR3 DNA: TGTGCCAGCAGCCCGGGACTAGCGGGGGGGCCGTACGAGCAGTACTTC. Protein product: CASSPGLAGGPYEQYF. The rearrangement uses TRBV5-4 and TRBJ2-7, with 16 positions matching TRBD2. The germline V gene encodes CDR1 SGHNT and CDR2 YYREEE (reference sequence). J gave up 4 bases and V 4 bases, and 5 bases lay outside the gene matches. This CDR3 comprises 16 residues.

The chain combines TRBV7-9 with TRBJ2-1; D unresolved. CDR1 SEHNR and CDR2 FQNEAQ come from the germline V gene (reference sequence). The V end was cut by 5 bases, the J end by 1 base, with 15 bases between. This CDR3 contains 16 residues. The CDR3: CASSPLTRSSYNEQFF. DNA of the CDR3: TGTGCCAGCAGCCCTCTCACACGGAGTTCCTACAATGAGCAGTTCTTC.

The chain carries TRBV7-2 and TRBJ2-2; D is unclear. The CDR3 totals 16 residues. CDR1 SGHTA and CDR2 FQGNSA come from the germline V gene. V was shortened by 1 base and J by 0 bases, with 9 bases between the two germline ends. The CDR3 loop reads CASSLVTQANTGELFF. The CDR3, as DNA: TGTGCCAGCAGCTTAGTAACACAAGCGAACACCGGGGAGCTGTTTTTT.

This clone was found once. The rearrangement links TRBV18 to TRBJ2-1, with D possibly TRBD2 on 6 matching bases. Per germline, CDR1 KGHSH and CDR2 LQKENI. The CDR3 is made up of 14 amino acids. V was cut by 0 bases and J by 7 bases, with 10 bases left in between. CDR3 loop: CASSPPSRGNEQFF. The CDR3 nucleotides read TGTGCCAGCTCACCACCGTCCCGGGGGAATGAGCAGTTCTTC.

The chain is built from TRBV2 and TRBJ2-5; 9 nucleotides agree with TRBD1. CDR3 length: 14 amino acids. V shed 7 bases and J 3 bases; nucleotides not matched to a gene: 6. The germline V gene encodes CDR1 SNHLY and CDR2 FYNNEI. The CDR3 DNA sequence: TGTGCCAGCACCCGGGACAGGGCCAAAGAGACCCAGTACTTC. Translation gives CASTRDRAKETQYF.

The rearrangement joins TRBV19 to TRBJ1-4; weak D call: TRBD1 (5 bases). The CDR3 length is 14 residues. The germline V gene has CDR1 LNHDA and CDR2 SQIVND (reference sequence). Trimming removed 3 bases from V and 7 bases from J, with 12 bases in between. The CDR3 DNA reads as TGTGCCAGTAGTATTGGGACTAATACTGAAAAACTGTTTTTT. Encoded protein: CASSIGTNTEKLFF.

The chain recombines TRBV7-2 with TRBJ1-2, with TRBD1 matching 8 bases. The CDR3 covers 15 residues. Trimming at V came to 4 bases and at J to 1 base, leaving 5 bases not matched to a gene. The germline CDR1 and CDR2 sequences are SGHTA and FQGNSA. CDR3 sequence: CASSSRTGSNYGYTF. For the CDR3, the DNA is TGTGCCAGCAGCTCGAGGACAGGGAGTAACTATGGCTACACCTTC.

V is TRBV2 and J is TRBJ2-5; 9 nucleotides match TRBD1. Germline V gene data show CDR1 as SNHLY and CDR2 as FYNNEI. V shed 6 bases, J shed 4 bases, and the junction held 3 bases outside the gene matches. The CDR3 totals 13 residues. The CDR3 sequence is CASSGQGSETQYF. The CDR3 nucleotides read TGTGCCAGCAGCGGACAGGGGTCAGAGACCCAGTACTTC.

The chain is built from TRBV4-1 and TRBJ1-2, with D perhaps TRBD1 (6 bases). CDR3 length: 15 residues. V lost 4 bases to trimming and J lost 6 bases, with 18 bases between them. Germline loops: CDR1 MGHRA, CDR2 YSYEKL. The CDR3, as DNA: TGCGCCAGCAGCCGGTACAGGGAGAAGGAGGATGGCTACACCTTC. This translates into CASSRYREKEDGYTF.

This clone qualifies as medium-sized. The chain links TRBV25-1 to TRBJ1-6, with D perhaps TRBD1 (6 bases). V was pared by 2 bases and J by 4 bases, with 12 bases between. CDR3 size: 16 residues. The germline CDR1 and CDR2 sequences are MGHDK and SYGVNS. The CDR3 DNA is TGTGCCAGCAGTGAAGAGGGGGAGAATTATAATTCACCCCTCCACTTT. This gives the protein CASSEEGENYNSPLHF.

CDR3: CASSPQGAEGYTF. The CDR3 DNA reads TGTGCCAGCAGTCCACAGGGGGCGGAAGGCTACACCTTC. The chain uses TRBV27 and TRBJ1-2; 9 bases map to TRBD1. CDR3 length: 13 amino acids. From germline, CDR1 is MNHEY and CDR2 SMNVEV (reference sequence). Germline trimming cut 5 bases from V and 8 bases from J; bases unmatched to any gene: 6.

The J gene is TRBJ1-1, the V gene TRBV6-4; weak D call: TRBD1 (5 bases). This CDR3 contains 18 residues. Looked up from germline, CDR1 is MRHNA and CDR2 is SNTAGT. Trimming cost V 4 bases and J 1 base, with 22 bases left between them. The CDR3 loop reads CASSGLLLSQGQNTEAFF. As DNA, the CDR3 is TGTGCCAGCAGTGGCCTCCTTCTCTCTCAGGGCCAGAACACTGAAGCTTTCTTT.

This sequence joins TRBV7-2 and TRBJ2-7; TRBD2 agrees at 7 bases. V dropped 1 base and J dropped 0; count of bases not matched to a gene: 6. Germline lookup yields CDR1 SGHTA and CDR2 FQGNSA. CDR3 length equals 16 residues. For the CDR3, the DNA is TGTGCCAGCAGCTTAGATCCAGCGGGGTCCTCCTACGAGCAGTACTTC. Translating gives CASSLDPAGSSYEQYF.

This clone has just a few counts. This rearrangement joins TRBV5-4 to TRBJ2-2; maybe TRBD2 (6 bases). Germline values: CDR1 SGHNT, CDR2 YYREEE (reference sequence). The CDR3 has 15 residues. V lost 2 bases to trimming and J lost 4 bases, with 12 bases between them. The DNA of the CDR3 is TGTGCCAGCAGCTTCGGGGGTGGGGTCACCGGGGAGCTGTTTTTT. It encodes CASSFGGGVTGELFF.

The genes are TRBV19 and TRBJ1-2, with D possibly being TRBD1 (6 bases). Between the trimmed V and J ends, which lost 1 base and 6 bases, there was a span of 12 bases. The CDR3 runs to 14 residues. Per germline, CDR1 LNHDA and CDR2 SQIVND (reference sequence). Written as DNA, the CDR3 is TGTGCCAGTAGTATAGCCAGGGGCGGCCATGGCTACACCTTC. Amino acid sequence: CASSIARGGHGYTF.

V is TRBV7-2 and J is TRBJ1-2, with D hard to call. This CDR3 has 12 amino acids. Trimming took 5 bases from V and 4 from J, leaving 8 bases between them. CDR1 and CDR2 (germline): SGHTA, FQGNSA. The CDR3 spells CASSLNSYGYTF. The CDR3 region has the DNA TGTGCCAGCAGCCTGAACAGCTATGGCTACACCTTC.

The chain uses TRBV5-5 and TRBJ2-2; 7 bases agree with TRBD2. The germline V gene encodes CDR1 SGHKS and CDR2 YYEKEE (reference sequence). J gave up 1 base and V 4 bases, and 7 bases lay outside the gene matches. The CDR3 loop spans 16 amino acids. CDR3 DNA: TGTGCCAGCAGCCTGAGGCTAGCGGTGAACACCGGGGAGCTGTTTTTT. Protein: CASSLRLAVNTGELFF.

The CDR3 loop reads CASSESLNTEAFF. The CDR3 bases are TGTGCCAGCAGCGAAAGCTTGAACACTGAAGCTTTCTTT. The chain has TRBV7-7 and TRBJ1-1; D uncertain. Germline CDR1 reads SSHAT; CDR2 reads FNYEAQ (reference sequence). CDR3 length: 13 residues. V lost 5 bases and J lost 0, with 7 bases in between.

The genes are TRBV19 and TRBJ2-2; 8 bases are shared with TRBD1. CDR1 is LNHDA and CDR2 is SQIVND in the germline V gene (reference sequence). V shed 9 bases, J shed 4 bases, and the junction held 19 bases outside the gene matches. The length of the CDR3 is 18 residues. CDR3 nucleotides: TGTGCCAGCTCCGGGCAGGGGGCGCGATTTCCATTCACCGGGGAGCTGTTTTTT. Amino acids: CASSGQGARFPFTGELFF.

The chain joins TRBV5-1 to TRBJ1-1; D gene unclear. Germline values: CDR1 SGHRS, CDR2 YFSETQ. The CDR3 sequence is 16 residues long. V was shortened by 0 bases and J by 0 bases, with 12 bases between the two germline ends. The CDR3, as DNA: TGCGCCAGCAGCTTGGGGGCAGATTCTATGAACACTGAAGCTTTCTTT. This translates into CASSLGADSMNTEAFF.

CDR3 bases: TGTGCCAGCAGCCAAGATTTCGGACTAGCGATATACGAGCAGTACTTC. Amino acids: CASSQDFGLAIYEQYF. This sequence joins TRBV4-2 and TRBJ2-7, with 9 bases aligning to TRBD2. Germline lookup yields CDR1 LGHNA and CDR2 YNFKEQ. CDR3 size: 16 residues. After removal of 0 bases from V and 4 bases from J, the junction contained 7 bases not matched to a gene.

This rearrangement joins TRBV28 to TRBJ2-1; 10 bases match TRBD2. With 2 bases clipped from V and 0 bases from J, the junction kept 7 bases outside the gene matches. The germline CDR1 and CDR2 sequences are MDHEN and SYDVKM. CDR3 length: 18 amino acids. The DNA for the CDR3 is TGTGCCAGCAGTTTAGAGCTAGCGGGGGAAAGCTCCTACAATGAGCAGTTCTTC. Translating gives CASSLELAGESSYNEQFF.

The chain couples TRBV7-8 to TRBJ2-5; D perhaps matches TRBD2 (6 bases). The CDR3 runs to 17 residues. V shed 0 bases and J shed 3 bases, with 17 bases lying between them. Per germline, CDR1 SGHVS and CDR2 FQNEAQ. In nucleotides, the CDR3 is TGTGCCAGCAGCTTAGCCCTTTGGAGGGGCGGGAAAGAGACCCAGTACTTC. Amino acids: CASSLALWRGGKETQYF. The entire variable domain, with the rest obtained from reference TRBV7-8 and TRBJ2-5, is as follows: GAGVSQSPRYKVAKRGQDVALRCDPISGHVSLFWYQQALGQGPEFLTYFQNEAQLDKSGLPSDRFFAERPEGSVSTLKIQRTQQEDSAVYLCASSLALWRGGKETQYFGPGTRLLVL.

V gene TRBV7-2 combines with J gene TRBJ2-7, with D possibly matching TRBD2 (5 bases). V lost 5 bases and J lost 2, with 10 bases in between. The CDR3 is made up of 13 amino acids. Germline V CDR1 and CDR2: SGHTA, FQGNSA. The CDR3 sequence: CASSEDWTYEQYF. As DNA, the CDR3 is TGTGCCAGCAGCGAGGACTGGACCTACGAGCAGTACTTC.

This chain uses TRBV27 with TRBJ2-7; 9 bases fit TRBD1. This CDR3 has 15 amino acids. J was trimmed by 2 bases and V by 3 bases; bases with no gene match: 5. The germline V gene encodes CDR1 MNHEY and CDR2 SMNVEV (reference sequence). The CDR3 DNA sequence: TGTGCCAGCAGTTTGGCGACAGGGGGTCCCTACGAGCAGTACTTC. This encodes CASSLATGGPYEQYF.

This chain connects TRBV5-1 to TRBJ2-4; tentatively, D is TRBD2 (6 bases). Germline V CDR1 and CDR2: SGHRS, YFSETQ. The CDR3 consists of 14 residues. Trimming took off 5 bases at V and 5 bases at J, with 14 bases between the two ends. CDR3 amino acids: CASSLGGWENIQYF. The CDR3 DNA reads TGCGCCAGCAGTCTGGGGGGTTGGGAAAACATTCAGTACTTC.